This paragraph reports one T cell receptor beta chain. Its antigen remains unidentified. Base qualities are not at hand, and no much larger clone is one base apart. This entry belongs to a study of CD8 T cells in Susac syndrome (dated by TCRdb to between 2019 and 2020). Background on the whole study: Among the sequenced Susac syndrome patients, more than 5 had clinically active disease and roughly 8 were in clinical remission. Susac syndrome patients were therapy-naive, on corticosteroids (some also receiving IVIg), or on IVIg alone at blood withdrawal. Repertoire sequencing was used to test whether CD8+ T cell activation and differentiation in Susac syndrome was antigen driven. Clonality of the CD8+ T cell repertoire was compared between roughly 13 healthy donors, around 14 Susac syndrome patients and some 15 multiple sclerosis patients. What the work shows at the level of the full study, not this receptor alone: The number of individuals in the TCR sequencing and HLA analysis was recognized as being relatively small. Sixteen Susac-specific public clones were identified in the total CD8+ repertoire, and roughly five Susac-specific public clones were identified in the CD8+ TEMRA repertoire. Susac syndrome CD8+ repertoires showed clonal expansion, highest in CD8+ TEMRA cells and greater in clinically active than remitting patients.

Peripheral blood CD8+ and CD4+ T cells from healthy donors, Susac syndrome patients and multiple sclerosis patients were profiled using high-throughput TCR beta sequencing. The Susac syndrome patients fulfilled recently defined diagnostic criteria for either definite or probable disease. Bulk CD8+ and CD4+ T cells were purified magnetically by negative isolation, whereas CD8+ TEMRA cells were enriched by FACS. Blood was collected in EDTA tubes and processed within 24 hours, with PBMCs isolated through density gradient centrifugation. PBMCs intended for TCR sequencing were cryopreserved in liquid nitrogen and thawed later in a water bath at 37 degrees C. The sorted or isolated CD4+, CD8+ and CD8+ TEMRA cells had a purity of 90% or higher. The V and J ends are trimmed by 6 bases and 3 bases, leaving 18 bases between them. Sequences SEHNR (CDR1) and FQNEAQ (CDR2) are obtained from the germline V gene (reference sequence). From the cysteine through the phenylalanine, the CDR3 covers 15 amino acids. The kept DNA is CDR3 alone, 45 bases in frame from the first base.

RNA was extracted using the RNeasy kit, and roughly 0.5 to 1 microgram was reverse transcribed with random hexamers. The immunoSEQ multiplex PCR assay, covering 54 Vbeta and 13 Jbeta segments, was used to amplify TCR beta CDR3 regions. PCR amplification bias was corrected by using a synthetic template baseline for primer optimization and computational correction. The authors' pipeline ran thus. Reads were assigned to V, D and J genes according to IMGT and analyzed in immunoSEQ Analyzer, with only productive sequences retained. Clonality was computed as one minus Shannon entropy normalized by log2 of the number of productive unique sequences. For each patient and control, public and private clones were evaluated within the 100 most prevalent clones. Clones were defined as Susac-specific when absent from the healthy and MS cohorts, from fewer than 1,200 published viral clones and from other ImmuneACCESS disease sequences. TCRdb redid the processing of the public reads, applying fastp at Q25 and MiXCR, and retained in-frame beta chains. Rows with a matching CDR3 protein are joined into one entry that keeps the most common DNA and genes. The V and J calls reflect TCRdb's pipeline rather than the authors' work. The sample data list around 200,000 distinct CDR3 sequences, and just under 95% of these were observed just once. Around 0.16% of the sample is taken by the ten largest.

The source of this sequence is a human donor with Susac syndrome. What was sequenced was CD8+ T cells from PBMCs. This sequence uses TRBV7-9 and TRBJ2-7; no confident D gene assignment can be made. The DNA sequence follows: TGTGCCAGCAGTCCCGCATGGAATATTGACTACGAGCAGTACTTC. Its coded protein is CASSPAWNIDYEQYF.